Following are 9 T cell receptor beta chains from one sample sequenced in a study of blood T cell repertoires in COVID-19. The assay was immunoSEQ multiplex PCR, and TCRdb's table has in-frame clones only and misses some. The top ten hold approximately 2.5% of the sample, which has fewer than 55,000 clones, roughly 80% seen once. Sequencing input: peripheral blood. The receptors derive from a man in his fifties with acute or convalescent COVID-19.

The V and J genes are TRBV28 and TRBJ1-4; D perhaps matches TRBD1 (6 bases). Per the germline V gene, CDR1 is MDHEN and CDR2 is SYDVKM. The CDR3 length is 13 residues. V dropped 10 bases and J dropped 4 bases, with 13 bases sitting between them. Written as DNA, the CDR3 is TGTGCCACATTCGGACAGCTTAATGAAAAACTGTTTTTT. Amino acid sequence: CATFGQLNEKLFF.

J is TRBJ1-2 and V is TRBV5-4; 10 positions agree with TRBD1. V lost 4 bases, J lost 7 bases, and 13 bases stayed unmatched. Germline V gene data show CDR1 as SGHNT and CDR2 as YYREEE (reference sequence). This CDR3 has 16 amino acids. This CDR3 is CASSLNPTGGLFGYTF. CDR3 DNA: TGTGCCAGCAGCCTAAACCCGACAGGGGGCTTATTTGGCTACACCTTC.

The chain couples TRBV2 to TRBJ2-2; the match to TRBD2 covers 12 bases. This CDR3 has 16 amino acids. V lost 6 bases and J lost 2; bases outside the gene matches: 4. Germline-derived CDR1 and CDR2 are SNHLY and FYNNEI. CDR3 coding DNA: TGTGCCAGCAGGGGGACTAGCGGGCAAAACACCGGGGAGCTGTTTTTT. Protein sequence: CASRGTSGQNTGELFF.

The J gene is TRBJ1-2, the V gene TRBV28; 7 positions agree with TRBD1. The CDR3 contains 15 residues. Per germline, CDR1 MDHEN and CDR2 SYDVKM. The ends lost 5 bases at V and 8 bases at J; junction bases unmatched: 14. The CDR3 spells CASSPGTATQRGYTF. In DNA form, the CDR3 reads TGTGCCAGCAGTCCCGGGACAGCCACGCAGAGGGGCTACACCTTC.

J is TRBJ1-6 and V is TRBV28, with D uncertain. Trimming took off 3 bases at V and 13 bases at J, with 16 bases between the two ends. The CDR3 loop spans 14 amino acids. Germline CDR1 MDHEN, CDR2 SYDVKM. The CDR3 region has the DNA TGTGCCAGCAGTTTCCGCGCAGGCCAATCCCCCCTCCACTTT. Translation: CASSFRAGQSPLHF.

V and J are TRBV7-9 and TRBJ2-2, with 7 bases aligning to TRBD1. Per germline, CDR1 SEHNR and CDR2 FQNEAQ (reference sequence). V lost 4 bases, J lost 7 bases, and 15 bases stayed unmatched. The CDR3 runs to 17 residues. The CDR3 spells CASSSRGQGEDGGELFF. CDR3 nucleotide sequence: TGTGCCAGCAGCTCCCGGGGTCAGGGGGAAGATGGCGGGGAGCTGTTTTTT.

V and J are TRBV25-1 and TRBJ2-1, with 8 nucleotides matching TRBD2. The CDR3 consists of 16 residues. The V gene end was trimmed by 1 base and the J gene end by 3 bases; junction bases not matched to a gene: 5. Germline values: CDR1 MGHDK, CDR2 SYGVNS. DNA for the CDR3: TGTGCCAGCAGTGAATCGCTAGCGGGCAACTACAATGAGCAGTTCTTC. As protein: CASSESLAGNYNEQFF.

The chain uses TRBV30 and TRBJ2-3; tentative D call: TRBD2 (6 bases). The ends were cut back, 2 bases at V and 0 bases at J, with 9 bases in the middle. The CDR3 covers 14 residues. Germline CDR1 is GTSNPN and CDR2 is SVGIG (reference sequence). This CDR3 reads CAWSFGGSTDTQYF. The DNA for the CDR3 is TGTGCCTGGAGTTTTGGGGGGAGCACAGATACGCAGTATTTT.

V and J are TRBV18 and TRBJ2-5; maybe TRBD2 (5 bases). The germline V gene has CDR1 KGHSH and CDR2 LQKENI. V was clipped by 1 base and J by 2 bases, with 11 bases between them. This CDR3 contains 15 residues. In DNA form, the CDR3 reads TGTGCCAGCTCACCACATCCCGGGGAACAAGAGACCCAGTACTTC. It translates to CASSPHPGEQETQYF. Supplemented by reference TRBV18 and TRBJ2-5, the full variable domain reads NAGVMQNPRHLVRRRGQEARLRCSPMKGHSHVYWYRQLPEEGLKFMVYLQKENIIDESGMPKERFSAEFPKEGPSILRIQQVVRGDSAAYFCASSPHPGEQETQYFGPGTRLLVL.